This entry is about one T cell receptor (beta chain). These data belong to a study of TIL therapy for anti-PD-1-resistant metastatic lung cancer. Study as a whole: Median tumor mutation burden was 1.5 mutations per megabase.

The CDR3 loop spans 15 amino acids. Germline V gene data show CDR1 as SGHRS and CDR2 as YFSETQ. With 2 bases clipped from V and 7 bases from J, the junction kept 6 bases outside the gene matches. The immunoSEQ assay was v3. The protocol was immunoSEQ multiplex PCR, while the TCRdb copy is restricted to in-frame clones and leaves out a portion. The sample lists under 100,000 clones, under 70% occurring once. Described time point: pre-treatment sample, taken before nivolumab and TIL therapy. Tumor tissue came from excised metastases, mostly pleural nodules or supraclavicular lymph nodes. Tumor harvest preceded PD-1/PD-L1 blockade, followed by nivolumab treatment.

This sequence joins TRBV5-1 and TRBJ2-1, with 10 bases fitting TRBD2. This sample comprised tumor tissue, obtained at baseline. The sequence was collected from a person between 25 and 79 years old with non-small cell lung cancer. Here the CDR3 reads CASSLAGGQMNEQFF. The CDR3 DNA reads as TGCGCCAGCAGCTTAGCGGGGGGGCAGATGAATGAGCAGTTCTTC.